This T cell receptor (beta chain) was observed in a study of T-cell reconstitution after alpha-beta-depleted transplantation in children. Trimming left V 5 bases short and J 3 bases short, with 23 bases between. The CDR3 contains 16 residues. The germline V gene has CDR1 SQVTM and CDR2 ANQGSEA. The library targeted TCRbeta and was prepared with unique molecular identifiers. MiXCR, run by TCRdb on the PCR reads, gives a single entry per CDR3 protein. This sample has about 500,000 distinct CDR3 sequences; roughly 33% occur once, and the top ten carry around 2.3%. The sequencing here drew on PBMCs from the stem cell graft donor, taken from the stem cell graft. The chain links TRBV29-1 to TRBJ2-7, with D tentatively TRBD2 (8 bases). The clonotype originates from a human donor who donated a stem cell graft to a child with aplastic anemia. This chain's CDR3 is CSVRSREGQKSYEQYF. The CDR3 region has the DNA TGCAGCGTTCGAAGTCGGGAGGGACAGAAAAGCTACGAGCAGTACTTC.